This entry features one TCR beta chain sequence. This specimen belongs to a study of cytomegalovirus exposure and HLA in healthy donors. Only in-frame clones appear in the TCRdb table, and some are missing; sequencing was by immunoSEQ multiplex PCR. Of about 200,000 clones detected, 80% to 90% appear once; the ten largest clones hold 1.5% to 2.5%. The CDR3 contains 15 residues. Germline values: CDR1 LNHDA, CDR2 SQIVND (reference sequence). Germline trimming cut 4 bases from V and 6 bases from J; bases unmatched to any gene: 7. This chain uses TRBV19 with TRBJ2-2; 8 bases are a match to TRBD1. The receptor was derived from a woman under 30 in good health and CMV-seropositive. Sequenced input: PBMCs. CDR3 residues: CASSKRTGLAGELFF. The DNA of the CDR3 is TGTGCCAGTAGTAAACGGACAGGGTTGGCCGGGGAGCTGTTTTTT.